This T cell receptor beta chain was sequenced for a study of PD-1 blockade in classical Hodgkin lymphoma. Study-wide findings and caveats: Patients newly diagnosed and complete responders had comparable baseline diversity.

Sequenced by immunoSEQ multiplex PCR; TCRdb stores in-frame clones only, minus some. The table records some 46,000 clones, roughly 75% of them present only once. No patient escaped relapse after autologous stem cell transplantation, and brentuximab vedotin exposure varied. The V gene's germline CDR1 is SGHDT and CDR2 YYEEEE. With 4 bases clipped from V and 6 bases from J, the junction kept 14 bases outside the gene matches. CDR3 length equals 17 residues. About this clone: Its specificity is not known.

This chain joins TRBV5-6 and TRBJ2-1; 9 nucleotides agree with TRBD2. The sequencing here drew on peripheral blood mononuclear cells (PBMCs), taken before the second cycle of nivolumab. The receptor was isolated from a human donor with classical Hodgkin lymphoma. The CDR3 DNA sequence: TGTGCCAGCAGCCCATCTTGGGGAGCGGGGGGCAGCAATGAGCAGTTCTTC. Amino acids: CASSPSWGAGGSNEQFF.